Each of the 8 T cell receptor beta chains below was sequenced from the same sample in a study of T cell repertoires in cytomegalovirus infection. A single record per CDR3 protein comes from TCRdb applying MiXCR to the reads. The sample includes approximately 750,000 distinct CDR3 sequences, 35% seen only once; the top ten take roughly 2.9%. Sequenced material: PBMCs. These receptors originate from a human donor in good health (CMV status not recorded). Some clones in this sample may be carry-over from other donors' samples.

This CDR3 reads CASRRTSGIRYNEQFF. Here the CDR3 DNA reads TGTGCCAGCAGGAGGACTAGCGGGATCCGCTACAATGAGCAGTTCTTC. This sequence joins TRBV2 and TRBJ2-1; 12 nucleotides match TRBD2. After removal of 6 bases from V and 3 bases from J, the junction contained 6 bases not matched to a gene. Germline lookup yields CDR1 SNHLY and CDR2 FYNNEI. This CDR3 is built from 16 residues. Filled out from reference TRBV2 and TRBJ2-1, the complete variable domain reads EPEVTQTPSHQVTQMGQEVILRCVPISNHLYFYWYRQILGQKVEFLVSFYNNEISEKSEIFDDQFSVERPDGSNFTLKIRSTKLEDSAMYFCASRRTSGIRYNEQFFGPGTRLTVL.

V usage is TRBV27 and J usage is TRBJ1-5; 9 nucleotides align to TRBD1. Germline CDR1 and CDR2: MNHEY and SMNVEV (reference sequence). This CDR3 contains 14 residues. Unmatched junction bases numbered 12, after V lost 6 bases and J lost 12 bases. Written as DNA, the CDR3 is TGTGCCAGCAGCACTGCACAGGGGGCTGGAAACCAGCATTTT. Protein: CASSTAQGAGNQHF.

V gene TRBV9 combines with J gene TRBJ1-1; D remains ambiguous. CDR3 length: 13 residues. Germline V gene data show CDR1 as SGDLS and CDR2 as YYNGEE. Trimming cost V 0 bases and J 3 bases, with 6 bases left between them. The CDR3 spells CASSVGRDTEAFF. Here the CDR3 DNA reads TGTGCCAGCAGCGTAGGTAGGGACACTGAAGCTTTCTTT.

This clonotype has a handful of counts. The chain recombines TRBV24-1 with TRBJ2-2; D not resolved. Germline CDR1 reads KGHDR; CDR2 reads SFDVKD. V dropped 9 bases and J dropped 4 bases, with 11 bases sitting between them. The CDR3 runs 13 residues. CDR3 bases: TGTGCCACCGAGCCGTACGGCACCGGGGAGCTGTTTTTT. As protein: CATEPYGTGELFF.

CDR3 region: CASSVGQLYNEQFF. In nucleotides, the CDR3 is TGTGCCAGCAGCGTAGGACAGCTCTACAATGAGCAGTTCTTC. The V gene is TRBV9, the J gene TRBJ2-1; the D gene is possibly TRBD1 (5 bases). The CDR3 length is 14 residues. Germline lookup yields CDR1 SGDLS and CDR2 YYNGEE. Trimming cost V 0 bases and J 3 bases, with 7 bases left between them.

The chain links TRBV5-6 to TRBJ1-2, with a tentative D call TRBD1 (6 bases). Germline assignment: CDR1 SGHDT and CDR2 YYEEEE. The CDR3 runs to 14 residues. Trimming stripped 2 bases from V and 3 bases from J, with 11 bases between. The CDR3 is CASSFFEGDYGYTF. The CDR3 DNA is TGTGCCAGCAGCTTTTTCGAGGGGGACTATGGCTACACCTTC.

This clonotype has at least ten counts. This chain connects TRBV12-3 or TRBV12-4 to TRBJ1-1, with a tentative D call TRBD1 (6 bases). CDR3 size: 14 residues. V shed 5 bases and J shed 1 base, with 11 bases lying between them. DNA of the CDR3: TGTGCCAGCAGTCCCTGGACAGCGAACACTGAAGCTTTCTTT. Its translation is CASSPWTANTEAFF.

This clonotype is judged medium-sized. The rearrangement joins TRBV7-2 to TRBJ1-5, with no clear D. V lost 2 bases to trimming and J lost 3 bases, with 5 bases between them. Looked up from germline, CDR1 is SGHTA and CDR2 is FQGNSA. CDR3 length: 13 amino acids. CDR3 in DNA: TGTGCCAGCAGCTTAATAGACAATCAGCCCCAGCATTTT. Amino acids: CASSLIDNQPQHF.